These 14 T cell receptor beta chains came from one sample sequenced in a study of blood T cells in healthy people across ages. A second about 7 to 12 cycle PCR used barcoded and J-beta primers. TCRdb reprocessed the 5' RACE reads with MiXCR, giving one entry per CDR3 protein. The sample gives about 670,000 distinct CDR3 sequences, 40% to 50% of which show up once; around 30% is in the top ten. Sequenced sample: blood. Receptors were obtained from a man at least 80 years old in good health.

This clonotype was observed a single time. The junction departs from germline at one end; a sequencing error may be responsible. The rearrangement joins TRBV20-1 to TRBJ1-6; TRBD1 agrees at 7 bases. CDR3 length: 13 amino acids. Germline V gene data show CDR1 as DFQATT and CDR2 as SNEGSKA (reference sequence). The CDR3, as DNA: TGCAGTGGCCATACAGGGGTCAATTCACCCCCCCACTTT. This codes for CSGHTGVNSPPHF.

V and J are TRBV10-3 and TRBJ1-1; D gene unclear. Trimming pared 0 bases from V and 4 bases from J, leaving 15 bases between. The CDR3 loop spans 16 amino acids. Germline V gene data show CDR1 as ENHRY and CDR2 as SYGVKD. In nucleotides, the CDR3 is TGTGCCATCAGTGAGTCAAGGTCAGGCGGCGGCACTGAAGCTTTCTTT. Translation gives CAISESRSGGGTEAFF.

This chain uses TRBV7-2 with TRBJ2-1; 9 bases match TRBD2. This CDR3 region has 19 residues. CDR1 and CDR2 (germline): SGHTA, FQGNSA. V gave up 4 bases and J gave up 0 bases; unmatched junction bases: 13. Here the CDR3 reads CASSSGSSGAPSSYNEQFF. The DNA of the CDR3 is TGTGCCAGCAGCTCTGGTTCTAGCGGGGCGCCCAGCTCCTACAATGAGCAGTTCTTC.

There are a few counts of this clonotype. Mismatch with germline at one junction end may stem from a read error. The chain couples TRBV7-3 to TRBJ2-3, with TRBD1 as a possible D gene (5 bases). Germline CDR1 reads SGHTA; CDR2 reads FQGTGA. This CDR3 has 15 residues. The CDR3 bases are TGTGCCAGCAGCCTAACGACAGCCCCCACAGATACGCAGTATTTT. The encoded protein is CASSLTTAPTDTQYF.

This clonotype has a handful of counts. The chain carries TRBV7-9 and TRBJ2-4; D unresolved. CDR3 length: 14 amino acids. The V gene's germline CDR1 is SEHNR and CDR2 FQNEAQ (reference sequence). Trimming took 3 bases from V and 1 from J, leaving 7 bases between them. The CDR3 is CASSFKNAKNIQYF. The DNA for the CDR3 is TGTGCCAGCAGCTTTAAAAATGCCAAAAACATTCAGTACTTC.

This chain joins TRBV21-1 and TRBJ2-7. TRBV21-1 is designated a pseudogene. The CDR3 is 15 amino acids. This chain's CDR3 is CASTKYSDPPYEQYF. The CDR3 nucleotides read TGTGCCAGCACAAAATACAGTGATCCACCCTACGAGCAGTACTTC.

This clonotype has a handful of counts. The rearrangement uses TRBV5-1 and TRBJ2-3; TRBD2 matches at 13 bases. Germline values: CDR1 SGHRS, CDR2 YFSETQ. The CDR3 totals 17 residues. The J segment lost 0 bases and the V segment lost 4 bases, leaving 5 bases of the junction unmatched. The CDR3 loop reads CASSRGTSGASTDTQYF. For the CDR3, the DNA is TGCGCCAGCAGCAGGGGGACTAGCGGGGCTAGCACAGATACGCAGTATTTT.

Comment on this clonotype: A read error is possible here, since a much larger clone lies one base away. The rearrangement joins TRBV7-2 to TRBJ2-7, with 7 bases identical to TRBD2. Unmatched junction bases numbered 13, after V lost 1 base and J lost 1 base. This CDR3 region has 18 residues. Germline values: CDR1 SGHTA, CDR2 FQGNSA. The chain's CDR3 is CASSLVVGRGGHSYEQYF. CDR3 coding DNA: TGTGCCAGCAGCTTAGTGGTGGGGCGCGGGGGTCATTCCTACGAGCAGTACTTC.

The V gene is TRBV24-1, the J gene TRBJ2-2; D may be TRBD2 (5 bases). This CDR3 is 18 amino acids long. Trimming left V 5 bases short and J 6 bases short, with 24 bases between. The germline CDR1 and CDR2 sequences are KGHDR and SFDVKD. Here the CDR3 reads CATSAAVGIAIPSGELFF. The CDR3 coding sequence is TGTGCCACCAGTGCCGCGGTCGGAATAGCGATACCCTCCGGGGAGCTGTTTTTT.

The chain is built from TRBV13 and TRBJ2-7; D not certain. Germline values: CDR1 PRHDT, CDR2 FYEKMQ (reference sequence). The CDR3 is made up of 13 amino acids. Trimming removed 4 bases at V and 0 bases at J, with 7 bases between. CDR3 bases: TGTGCCAGCAGCTGCAGACTCTCCTACGAGCAGTACTTC. It encodes CASSCRLSYEQYF.

This clonotype appeared a few times. CDR3 in amino acids: CASSLGLSGSQYEQYF. CDR3 DNA sequence: TGTGCCAGCAGCTTAGGGCTGAGCGGGAGTCAATACGAGCAGTACTTC. The chain recombines TRBV7-6 with TRBJ2-7; TRBD2 aligns across 8 bases. Germline V gives CDR1 SGHVS, CDR2 FNYEAQ. The trim removed 1 base at V and 4 bases at J, leaving 9 bases unmatched. The CDR3 loop spans 16 amino acids.

The chain joins TRBV2 to TRBJ2-2; TRBD1 matches at 10 bases. Losses at the gene ends were 6 bases for V and 5 bases for J; bases not matched to a gene: 3. The CDR3 is made up of 14 amino acids. The germline V gene has CDR1 SNHLY and CDR2 FYNNEI. The CDR3, as DNA: TGTGCCAGCAGAGGACAGGGGGATACCGGGGAGCTGTTTTTT. Encoded protein: CASRGQGDTGELFF.

V gene TRBV3-1 combines with J gene TRBJ2-7, with 8 bases fitting TRBD2. Germline V gene lookup returns CDR1 LGHDT and CDR2 YNNKEL (reference sequence). The length of the CDR3 is 16 residues. V shed 1 base, J shed 0 bases, and the junction held 5 bases outside the gene matches. The CDR3 loop is CASSQALLAGSYEQYF. CDR3 in DNA: TGTGCCAGCAGCCAAGCCCTGCTAGCGGGCTCCTACGAGCAGTACTTC.

The V call is TRBV20-1, the J call TRBJ2-1, with 8 bases fitting TRBD2. CDR3 length: 15 residues. V shed 4 bases and J 6 bases; nucleotides not matched to a gene: 11. Germline assignment: CDR1 DFQATT and CDR2 SNEGSKA (reference sequence). The CDR3 protein is CSAIRGGTGPNEQFF. For the CDR3, the DNA is TGCAGTGCTATCCGGGGGGGTACGGGTCCCAATGAGCAGTTCTTC.